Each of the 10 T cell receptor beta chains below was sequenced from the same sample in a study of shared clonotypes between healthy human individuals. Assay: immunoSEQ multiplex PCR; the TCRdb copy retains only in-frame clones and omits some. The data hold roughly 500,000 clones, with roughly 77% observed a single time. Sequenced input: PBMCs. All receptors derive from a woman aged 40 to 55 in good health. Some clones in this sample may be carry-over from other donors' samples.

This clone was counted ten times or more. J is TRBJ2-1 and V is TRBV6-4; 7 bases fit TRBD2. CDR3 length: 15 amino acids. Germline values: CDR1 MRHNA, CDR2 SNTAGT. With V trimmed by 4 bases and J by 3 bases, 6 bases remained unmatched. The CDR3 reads CASSVESSGYNEQFF. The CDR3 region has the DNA TGTGCCAGCAGTGTAGAGTCTAGCGGCTACAATGAGCAGTTCTTC.

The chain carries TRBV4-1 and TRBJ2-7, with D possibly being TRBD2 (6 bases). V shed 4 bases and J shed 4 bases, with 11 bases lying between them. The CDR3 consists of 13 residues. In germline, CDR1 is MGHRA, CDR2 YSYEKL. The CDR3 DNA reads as TGCGCCAGCAGCCGGGACTCCCGATACGAGCAGTACTTC. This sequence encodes CASSRDSRYEQYF.

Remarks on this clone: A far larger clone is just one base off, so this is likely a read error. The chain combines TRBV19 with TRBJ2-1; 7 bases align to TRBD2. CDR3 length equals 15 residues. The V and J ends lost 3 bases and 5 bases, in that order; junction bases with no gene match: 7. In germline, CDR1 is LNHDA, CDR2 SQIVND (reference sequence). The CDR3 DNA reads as TGTGCCAGTAGTATCAGTACTAGCGTCAACAATGAGCAGTTCTTC. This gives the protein CASSISTSVNNEQFF.

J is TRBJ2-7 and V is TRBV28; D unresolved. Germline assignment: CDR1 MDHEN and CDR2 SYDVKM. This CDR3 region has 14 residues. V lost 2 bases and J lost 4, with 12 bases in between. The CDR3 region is CASSLKLDTYEQYF. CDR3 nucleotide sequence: TGTGCCAGCAGTTTAAAACTCGACACGTACGAGCAGTACTTC.

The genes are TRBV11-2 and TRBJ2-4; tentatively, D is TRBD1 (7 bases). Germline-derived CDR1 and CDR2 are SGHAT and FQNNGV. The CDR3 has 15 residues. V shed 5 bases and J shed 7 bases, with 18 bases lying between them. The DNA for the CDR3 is TGTGCCAGCAGCCGGGCCCCGACAGGGAGGAACATTCAGTACTTC. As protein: CASSRAPTGRNIQYF.

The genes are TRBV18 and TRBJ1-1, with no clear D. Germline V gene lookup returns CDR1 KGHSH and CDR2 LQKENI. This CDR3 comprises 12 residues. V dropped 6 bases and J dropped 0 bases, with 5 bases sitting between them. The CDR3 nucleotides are TGTGCCAGCTCGAAGGTGAACACTGAAGCTTTCTTT. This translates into CASSKVNTEAFF.

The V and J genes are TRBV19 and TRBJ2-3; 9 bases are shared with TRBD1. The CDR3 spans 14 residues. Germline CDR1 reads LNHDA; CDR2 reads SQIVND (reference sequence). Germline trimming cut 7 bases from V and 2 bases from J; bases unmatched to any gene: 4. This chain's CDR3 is CASIGTGPTDTQYF. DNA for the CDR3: TGTGCCAGTATAGGGACAGGGCCCACAGATACGCAGTATTTT. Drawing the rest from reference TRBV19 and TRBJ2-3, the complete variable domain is DGGITQSPKYLFRKEGQNVTLSCEQNLNHDAMYWYRQDPGQGLRLIYYSQIVNDFQKGDIAEGYSVSREKKESFPLTVTSAQKNPTAFYLCASIGTGPTDTQYFGPGTRLTVL.

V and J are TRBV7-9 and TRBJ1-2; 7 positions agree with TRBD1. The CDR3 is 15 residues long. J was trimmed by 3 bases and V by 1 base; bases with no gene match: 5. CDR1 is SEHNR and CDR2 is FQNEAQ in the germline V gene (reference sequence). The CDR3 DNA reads TGTGCCAGCAGCTTAGGGGACAGTCGTGACTATGGCTACACCTTC. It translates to CASSLGDSRDYGYTF.

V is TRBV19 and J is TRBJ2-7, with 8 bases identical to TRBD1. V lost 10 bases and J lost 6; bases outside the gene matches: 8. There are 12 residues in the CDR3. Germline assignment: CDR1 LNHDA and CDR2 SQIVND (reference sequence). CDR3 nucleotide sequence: TGTGCCACCCGACAGGGGAATAGCGAGCAGTACTTC. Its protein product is CATRQGNSEQYF.

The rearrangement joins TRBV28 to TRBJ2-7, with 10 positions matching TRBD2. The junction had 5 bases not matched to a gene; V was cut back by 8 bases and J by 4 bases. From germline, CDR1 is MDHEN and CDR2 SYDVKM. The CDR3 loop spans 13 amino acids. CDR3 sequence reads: CASGLAELYEQYF. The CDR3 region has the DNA TGTGCCAGCGGACTAGCGGAGTTATACGAGCAGTACTTC.